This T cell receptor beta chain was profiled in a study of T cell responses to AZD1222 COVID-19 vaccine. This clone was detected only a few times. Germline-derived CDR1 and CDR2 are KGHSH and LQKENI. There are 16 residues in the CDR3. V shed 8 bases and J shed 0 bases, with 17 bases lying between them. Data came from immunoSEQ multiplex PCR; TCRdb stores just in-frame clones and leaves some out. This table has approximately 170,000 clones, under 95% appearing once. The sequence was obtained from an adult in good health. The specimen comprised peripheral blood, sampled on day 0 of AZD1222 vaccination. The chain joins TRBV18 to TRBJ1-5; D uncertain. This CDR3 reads CASAKGGTNSNQPQHF. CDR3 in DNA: TGTGCCAGCGCAAAGGGAGGAACTAATAGCAATCAGCCCCAGCATTTT.